This passage covers 4 T cell receptor beta chains from one sample sequenced in a study of T-cell reconstitution after alpha-beta-depleted transplantation in children. Preparing the TCRbeta library involved the use of unique molecular identifiers. One entry per CDR3 protein results from TCRdb running MiXCR on the PCR reads. The data hold around 100,000 distinct CDR3 sequences, with 9% to 12% observed a single time. The sample in question was PBMCs, obtained before TCRalphabeta/CD19-depleted stem cell transplant. The receptor set was obtained from a boy aged 2 to 10 with acute lymphoblastic leukemia, due to receive a stem cell transplant.

This clonotype was found a few times. The chain links TRBV25-1 to TRBJ2-6, with D perhaps given as TRBD1 or TRBD2 (5 bases each). CDR3 length: 19 residues. V lost 2 bases, J lost 0 bases, and 17 bases lay in between. Germline-derived CDR1 and CDR2 are MGHDK and SYGVNS. CDR3 loop: CASSESGGGILSGANVLTF. CDR3 nucleotide sequence: TGTGCCAGCAGTGAAAGTGGTGGGGGAATTCTCTCTGGGGCCAACGTCCTGACTTTC.

The chain uses TRBV29-1 and TRBJ1-4, with TRBD1 as a possible D gene (5 bases). This CDR3 contains 13 residues. From germline, CDR1 is SQVTM and CDR2 ANQGSEA. Trimming shortened V by 2 bases and J by 7 bases, and 11 bases separated the two germline ends. The CDR3: CSVESSGSEKLFF. The DNA of the CDR3 is TGCAGCGTTGAATCGTCAGGGTCTGAAAAACTGTTTTTT.

Only a few counts were recorded for this clonotype. J is TRBJ1-4 and V is TRBV6-4, with 9 nucleotides matching TRBD1. The CDR3 totals 22 residues. Per germline, CDR1 MRHNA and CDR2 SNTAGT. Unmatched junction bases numbered 28, after V lost 6 bases and J lost 5 bases. CDR3 sequence (DNA): TGTGCCAGCAGGACCGGGACAGCCCCATTGTGGGGACAGGGTAGAAAAAATGAAAAACTGTTTTTT. Its protein is CASRTGTAPLWGQGRKNEKLFF.

This clonotype was counted a single time. The chain couples TRBV2 to TRBJ2-1, with 7 bases identical to TRBD1. The CDR3 is 14 amino acids. Losses at the gene ends were 8 bases for V and 3 bases for J; bases not matched to a gene: 7. In germline, CDR1 is SNHLY, CDR2 FYNNEI. In nucleotides, the CDR3 is TGTGCCAGCTTGACAGGGACAAACTACAATGAGCAGTTCTTC. This sequence encodes CASLTGTNYNEQFF.